This T cell receptor (beta chain) was documented in a study of blood T cell repertoires in COVID-19 (dated by TCRdb to 2018 to 2020). For context, the study as a whole: Samples covering the acute and convalescent phases of COVID-19 were provided by collaborators in the United States, Italy and Spain. The material from the prospective study consisted of cDNA or gDNA derived from T cells, B-cell-depleted T cells, or PBMCs. Where HLA class I and class II types were available, the types were taken from metadata supplied by the sample provider, not from assay-based typing. The samples were drawn from two sources: the first 160 participants of the ongoing ImmuneRACE study, and over 1,000 subjects contributed by 6 global collaborators. Sample metadata almost always included a de-identified subject ID, COVID-19 status, age in years and sex. The dataset comprised deeply sampled blood TCRbeta repertoires from subjects exposed to, actively infected with, or recovered from COVID-19. The repertoires were made available in a free public database intended to serve as a resource for research on the immune response to SARS-CoV-2.

The V end gives up 8 bases and the J end 2 bases, leaving 5 bases in the junction not matched to a gene. CDR1 SNHLY and CDR2 FYNNEI are derived from the germline V gene. There are 15 amino acids in the CDR3, from cysteine to phenylalanine inclusive. Of all the DNA, just the CDR3 is kept, 45 bases in frame from base 1. TCRbeta CDR3 regions were amplified from genomic DNA using the immunoSEQ Assay, a bias-controlled multiplex PCR. On the authors' methods: Nucleated cell counts per sample were estimated from amplification of reference gene primers within the assay. Sequence reads were collapsed and filtered to measure the absolute abundance of every unique TCRbeta CDR3 rearrangement. For each sample, productive Simpson clonality was calculated as the square root of Simpson's diversity index over productive rearrangements. Imported from immuneACCESS, the table was reduced by TCRdb to in-frame sequences with V and J called. These copies leave out some clones; in studies compared against another copy, an unresolved V gene accounts for under half, and the cause of the remainder is not known. That table supplies the V and J calls and clone size; D and trimming were determined from the DNA. The sample data list roughly 230,000 clones, and roughly four fifths of these were observed just once. Under 5% of the sample comes from the top ten.

About this clone: It lacks a known antigen. No much larger clone is present one base from it, and per-base qualities are unavailable.

Each collaborating institution followed its own protocols to collect whole blood in K2EDTA tubes. For TCRbeta analysis, collaborators shipped samples as frozen whole blood, isolated PBMCs, or DNA extracted from either of those sample types. Findings and caveats that apply to the study as a whole: The amount of clinical and demographic metadata varied by source and participant and was provided uncurated.

This receptor was identified in a man in his forties or fifties with active or convalescent COVID-19. The sample taken for sequencing was peripheral blood. The chain couples TRBV2 to TRBJ2-5, and TRBD2 aligns with 13 junction nucleotides. The CDR3 here reads CASGTSGNMQETQYF. The DNA sequence reads TGTGCCAGCGGGACTAGCGGGAACATGCAAGAGACCCAGTACTTC.